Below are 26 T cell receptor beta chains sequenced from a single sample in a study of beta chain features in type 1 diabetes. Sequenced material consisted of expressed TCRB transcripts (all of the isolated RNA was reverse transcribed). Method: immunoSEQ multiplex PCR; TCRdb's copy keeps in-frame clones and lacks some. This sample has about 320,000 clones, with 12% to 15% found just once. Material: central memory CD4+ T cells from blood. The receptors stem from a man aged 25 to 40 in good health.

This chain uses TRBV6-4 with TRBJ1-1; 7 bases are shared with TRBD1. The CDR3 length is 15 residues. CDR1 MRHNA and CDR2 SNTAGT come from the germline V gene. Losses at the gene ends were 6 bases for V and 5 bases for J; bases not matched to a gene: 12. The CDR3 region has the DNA TGTGCCAGCAGCCCGGAGAGGGGGCGAATAACTGAAGCTTTCTTT. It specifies CASSPERGRITEAFF.

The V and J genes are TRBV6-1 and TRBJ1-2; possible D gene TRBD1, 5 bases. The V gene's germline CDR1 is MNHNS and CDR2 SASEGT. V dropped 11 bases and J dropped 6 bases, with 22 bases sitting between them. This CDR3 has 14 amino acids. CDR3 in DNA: TGTGCCGTACAGACAGTCAAACCAAACGATGGCTACACCTTC. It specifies CAVQTVKPNDGYTF.

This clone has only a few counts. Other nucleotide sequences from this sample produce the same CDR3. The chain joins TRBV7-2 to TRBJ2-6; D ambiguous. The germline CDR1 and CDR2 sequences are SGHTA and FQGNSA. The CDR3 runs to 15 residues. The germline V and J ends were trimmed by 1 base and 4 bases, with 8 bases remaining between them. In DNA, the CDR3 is TGTGCCAGCAGCTTAGGGGTTTCCGGGGCCAACGTCCTGACTTTC. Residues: CASSLGVSGANVLTF. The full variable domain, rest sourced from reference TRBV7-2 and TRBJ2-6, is GAGVSQSPSNKVTEKGKDVELRCDPISGHTALYWYRQSLGQGLEFLIYFQGNSAPDKSGLPSDRFSAERTGGSVSTLTIQRTQQEDSAVYLCASSLGVSGANVLTFGAGSRLTVL.

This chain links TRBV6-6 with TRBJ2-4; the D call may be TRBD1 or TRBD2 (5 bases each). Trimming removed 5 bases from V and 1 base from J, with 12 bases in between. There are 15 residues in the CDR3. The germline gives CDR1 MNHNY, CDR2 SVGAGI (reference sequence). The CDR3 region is CASSRAGTAKNIQYF. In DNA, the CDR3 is TGTGCCAGCAGTCGCGCAGGGACCGCCAAAAACATTCAGTACTTC.

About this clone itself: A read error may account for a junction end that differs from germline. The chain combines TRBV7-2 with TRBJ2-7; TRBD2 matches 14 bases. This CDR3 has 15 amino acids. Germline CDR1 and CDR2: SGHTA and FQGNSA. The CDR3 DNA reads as TGTGCCAGCAGCCCCAGTCCCGGGACTAGCGGGGGACCCGAGTTC. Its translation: CASSPSPGTSGGPEF.

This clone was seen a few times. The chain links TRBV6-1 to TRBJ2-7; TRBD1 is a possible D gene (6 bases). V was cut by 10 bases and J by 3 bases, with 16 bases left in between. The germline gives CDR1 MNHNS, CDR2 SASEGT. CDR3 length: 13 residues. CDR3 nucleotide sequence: TGTGCCACTTCCCAGGGGTTCGGCTACGAGCAGTACTTC. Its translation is CATSQGFGYEQYF.

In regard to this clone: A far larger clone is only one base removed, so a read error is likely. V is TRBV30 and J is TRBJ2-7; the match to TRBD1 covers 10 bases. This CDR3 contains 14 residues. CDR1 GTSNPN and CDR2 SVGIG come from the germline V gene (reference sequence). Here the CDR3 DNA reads TGTGCCGGGAGTGAAGGGACAGGGGCCTACGAGCAGTACGTC. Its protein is CAGSEGTGAYEQYV.

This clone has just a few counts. DNA for the CDR3: TGTGCCAGCAGCTTACCCGCCACCTACGAGCAGTACTTC. Translation gives CASSLPATYEQYF. The chain has TRBV11-2 and TRBJ2-7; the D is unclear. The germline V gene encodes CDR1 SGHAT and CDR2 FQNNGV. The V gene lost 2 bases and the J gene lost 2 bases, with 7 bases spanning the gap. The CDR3 totals 13 residues. Looking up the rest from reference TRBV11-2 and TRBJ2-7 gives the full variable domain: EAGVAQSPRYKIIEKRQSVAFWCNPISGHATLYWYQQILGQGPKLLIQFQNNGVVDDSQLPKDRFSAERLKGVDSTLKIQPAKLEDSAVYLCASSLPATYEQYFGPGTRLTVT.

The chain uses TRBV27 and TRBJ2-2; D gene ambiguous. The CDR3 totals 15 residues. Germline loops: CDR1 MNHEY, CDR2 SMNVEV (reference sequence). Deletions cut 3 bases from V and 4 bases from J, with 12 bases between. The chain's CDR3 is CASSFSSATTGELFF. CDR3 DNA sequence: TGTGCCAGCAGTTTTTCGTCAGCAACCACCGGGGAGCTGTTTTTT.

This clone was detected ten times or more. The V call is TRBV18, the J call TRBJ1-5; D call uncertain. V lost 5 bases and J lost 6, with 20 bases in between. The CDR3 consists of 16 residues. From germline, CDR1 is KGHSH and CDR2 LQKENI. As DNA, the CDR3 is TGTGCCAGCTCATCTTTTGGCGGGGAGTTCCGTCAGCCCCAGCATTTT. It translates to CASSSFGGEFRQPQHF.

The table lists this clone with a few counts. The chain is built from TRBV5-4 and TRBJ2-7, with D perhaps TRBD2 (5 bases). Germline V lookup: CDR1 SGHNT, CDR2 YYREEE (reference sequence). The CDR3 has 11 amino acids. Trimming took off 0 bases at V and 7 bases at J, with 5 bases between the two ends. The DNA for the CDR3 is TGTGCCAGCAGCTTGGCGGGGGAGCAGTACTTC. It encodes CASSLAGEQYF.

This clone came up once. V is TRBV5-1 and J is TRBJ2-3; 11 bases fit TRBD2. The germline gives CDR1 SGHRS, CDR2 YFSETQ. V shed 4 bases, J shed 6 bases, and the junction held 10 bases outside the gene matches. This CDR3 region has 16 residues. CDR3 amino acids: CASSLLTSGSRDTQYF. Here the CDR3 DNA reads TGCGCCAGCAGCCTGCTAACTAGCGGGAGTAGGGATACGCAGTATTTT.

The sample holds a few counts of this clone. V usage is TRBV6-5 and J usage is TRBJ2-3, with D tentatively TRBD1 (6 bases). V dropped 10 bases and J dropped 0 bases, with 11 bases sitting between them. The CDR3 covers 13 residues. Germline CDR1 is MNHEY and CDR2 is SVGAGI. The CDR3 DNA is TGTGCCACCCGACAGGAAAGCACAGATACGCAGTATTTT. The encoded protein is CATRQESTDTQYF.

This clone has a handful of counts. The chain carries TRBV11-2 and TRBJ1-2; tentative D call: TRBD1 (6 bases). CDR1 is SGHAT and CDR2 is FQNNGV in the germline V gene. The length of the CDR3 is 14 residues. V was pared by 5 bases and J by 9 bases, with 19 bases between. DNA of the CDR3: TGTGCCAGCAGCCCCCCGGGTGGGGGGCTGAGCTACACCTTC. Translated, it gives CASSPPGGGLSYTF.

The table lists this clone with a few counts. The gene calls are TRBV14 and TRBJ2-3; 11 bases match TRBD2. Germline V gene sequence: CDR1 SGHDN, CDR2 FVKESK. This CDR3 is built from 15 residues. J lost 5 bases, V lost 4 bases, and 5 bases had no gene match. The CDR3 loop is CASSRLGTSGDTQYF. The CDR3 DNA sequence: TGTGCCAGCAGCCGGTTGGGGACTAGCGGAGATACGCAGTATTTT.

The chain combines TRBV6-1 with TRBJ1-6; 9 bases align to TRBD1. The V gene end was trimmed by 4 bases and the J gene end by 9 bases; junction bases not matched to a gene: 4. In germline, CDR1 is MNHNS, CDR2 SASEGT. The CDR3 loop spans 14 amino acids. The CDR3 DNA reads TGTGCCAGCAGTGGCGGGACAGGGACTTCACCCCTCCACTTT. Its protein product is CASSGGTGTSPLHF.

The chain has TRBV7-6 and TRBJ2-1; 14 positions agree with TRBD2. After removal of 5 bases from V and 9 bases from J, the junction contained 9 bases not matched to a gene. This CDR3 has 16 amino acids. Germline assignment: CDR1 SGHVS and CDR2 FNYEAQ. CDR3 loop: CASSPLTSGGASEQFF. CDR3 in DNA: TGTGCCAGCAGCCCCCTGACTAGCGGGGGGGCGAGTGAGCAGTTCTTC.

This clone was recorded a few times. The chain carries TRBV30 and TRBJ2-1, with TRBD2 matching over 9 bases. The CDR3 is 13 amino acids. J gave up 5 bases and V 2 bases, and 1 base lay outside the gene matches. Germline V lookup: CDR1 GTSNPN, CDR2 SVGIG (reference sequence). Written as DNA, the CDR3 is TGTGCCTGGAGTCGCGGGAGGGACAATGAGCAGTTCTTC. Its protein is CAWSRGRDNEQFF.

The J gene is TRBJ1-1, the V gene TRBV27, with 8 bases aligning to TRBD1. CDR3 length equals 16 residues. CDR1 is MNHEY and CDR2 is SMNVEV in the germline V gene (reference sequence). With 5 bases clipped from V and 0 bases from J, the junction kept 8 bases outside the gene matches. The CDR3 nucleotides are TGTGCCAGCAGTCCGCGGACAGGGCTTATGAACACTGAAGCTTTCTTT. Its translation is CASSPRTGLMNTEAFF.

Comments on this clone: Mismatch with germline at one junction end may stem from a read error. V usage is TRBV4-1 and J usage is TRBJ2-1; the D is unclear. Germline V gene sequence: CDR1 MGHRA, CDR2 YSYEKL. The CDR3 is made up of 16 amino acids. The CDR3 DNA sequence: TGTGCCAGCAGCCAAAATAGTGACTTATCCTACAATGAGCAGTTCTTC. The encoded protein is CASSQNSDLSYNEQFF.

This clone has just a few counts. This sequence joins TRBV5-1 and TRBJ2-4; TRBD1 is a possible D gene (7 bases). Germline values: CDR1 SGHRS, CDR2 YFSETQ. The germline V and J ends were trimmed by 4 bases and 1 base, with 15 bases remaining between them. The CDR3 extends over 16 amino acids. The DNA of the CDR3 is TGCGCCAGCAGCCCCGATGGAGGGGGCGCCAAAAACATTCAGTACTTC. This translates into CASSPDGGGAKNIQYF. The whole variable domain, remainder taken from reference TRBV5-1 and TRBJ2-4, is KAGVTQTPRYLIKTRGQQVTLSCSPISGHRSVSWYQQTPGQGLQFLFEYFSETQRNKGNFPGRFSGRQFSNSRSEMNVSTLELGDSALYLCASSPDGGGAKNIQYFGAGTRLSVL.

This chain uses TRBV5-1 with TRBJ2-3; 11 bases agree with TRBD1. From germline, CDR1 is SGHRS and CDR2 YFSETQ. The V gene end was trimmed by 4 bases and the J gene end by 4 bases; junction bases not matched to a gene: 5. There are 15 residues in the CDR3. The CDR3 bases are TGCGCCAGCAGCCCCGGACAGGGGGCATCAGATACGCAGTATTTT. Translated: CASSPGQGASDTQYF.

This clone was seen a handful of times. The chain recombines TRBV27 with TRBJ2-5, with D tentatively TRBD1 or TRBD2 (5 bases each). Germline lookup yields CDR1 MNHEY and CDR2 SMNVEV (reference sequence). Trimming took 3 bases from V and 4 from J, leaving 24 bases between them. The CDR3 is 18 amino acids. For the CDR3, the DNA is TGTGCCAGCAGTTTGTCCGGGACGGGGTTGGGGTACCGAGAGACCCAGTACTTC. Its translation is CASSLSGTGLGYRETQYF.

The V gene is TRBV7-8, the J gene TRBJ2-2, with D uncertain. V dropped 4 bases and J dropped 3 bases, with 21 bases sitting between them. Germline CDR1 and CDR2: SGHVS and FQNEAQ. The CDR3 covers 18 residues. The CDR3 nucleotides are TGTGCCAGCAGCTCCGTCACCAGCACAACAGTTTACACCGGGGAGCTGTTTTTT. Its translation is CASSSVTSTTVYTGELFF.

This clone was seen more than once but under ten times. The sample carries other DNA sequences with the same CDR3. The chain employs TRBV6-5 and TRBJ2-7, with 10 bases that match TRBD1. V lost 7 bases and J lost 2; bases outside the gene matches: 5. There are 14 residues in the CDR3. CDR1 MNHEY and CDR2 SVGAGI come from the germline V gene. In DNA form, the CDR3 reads TGTGCCAGCATCAGGGACAGGGGCGCCTACGAGCAGTACTTC. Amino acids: CASIRDRGAYEQYF.

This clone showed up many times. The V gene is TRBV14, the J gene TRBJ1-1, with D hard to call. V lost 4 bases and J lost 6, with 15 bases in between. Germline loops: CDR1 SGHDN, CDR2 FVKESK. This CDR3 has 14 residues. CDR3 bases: TGTGCCAGCAGCCGACGAGGCTTCAACTCTGAAGCTTTCTTT. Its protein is CASSRRGFNSEAFF.